The 24 T cell receptor beta chains given below trace back to one sample, sequenced in a study of blood T cells in healthy people across ages. Through a sample-barcoded 5' primer and a J-beta primer mix, a second PCR was run for roughly 7 to 11 cycles. In TCRdb, the 5' RACE reads were re-called with MiXCR into one record per CDR3 protein. The table has some 1.6 million distinct CDR3 sequences, roughly 30% seen once. Sequenced sample: blood. These receptors originate from a woman in her twenties or thirties in good health.

The CDR3 DNA reads as TGTGCCAGCAGTTCCGCCTATCTTGATGGCACCGGGGAGCTGTTTTTT. This gives the protein CASSSAYLDGTGELFF. The chain links TRBV6-1 to TRBJ2-2, with unresolved D. The V and J ends lost 5 bases and 4 bases respectively, with 17 bases between them. The CDR3 has 16 residues. Germline assignment: CDR1 MNHNS and CDR2 SASEGT.

The chain uses TRBV7-4 and TRBJ2-1; 7 bases are shared with TRBD1. This CDR3 comprises 14 residues. CDR1 is SGHVT, CDR2 SQSDAQ, per germline. V lost 9 bases and J lost 2; bases outside the gene matches: 7. The CDR3 nucleotides read TGTGCCAGAGTGGACAGGATTACCTACAATGAGCAGTTCTTC. It translates to CARVDRITYNEQFF.

The chain is built from TRBV27 and TRBJ2-1; 10 bases map to TRBD1. V lost 8 bases, J lost 7 bases, and 14 bases stayed unmatched. Germline-derived CDR1 and CDR2 are MNHEY and SMNVEV (reference sequence). This CDR3 has 16 amino acids. In nucleotides, the CDR3 is TGTGCCAGCGTAGAGGTCGGGACAGGGGATTTGAATGAGCAGTTCTTC. Protein sequence: CASVEVGTGDLNEQFF.

The chain carries TRBV28 and TRBJ1-2; 9 positions match TRBD1. After removal of 7 bases from V and 8 bases from J, the junction contained 11 bases not matched to a gene. The germline V gene encodes CDR1 MDHEN and CDR2 SYDVKM. CDR3 length: 14 residues. The DNA for the CDR3 is TGTGCCAGCACCCCTACAGGGGGCTGGAGCGGCTACACCTTC. It specifies CASTPTGGWSGYTF.

CDR3 residues: CASSPPLGMQTGDTQYF. CDR3 in DNA: TGTGCCAGCAGCCCCCCGCTAGGAATGCAAACGGGGGATACGCAGTATTTT. The rearrangement links TRBV7-6 to TRBJ2-3, with a weak D call TRBD2 (5 bases). V lost 5 bases and J lost 6, with 24 bases in between. The CDR3 is 17 amino acids. Germline loops: CDR1 SGHVS, CDR2 FNYEAQ.

The J gene is TRBJ1-5, the V gene TRBV7-2; 10 bases line up with TRBD1. The CDR3 has 16 amino acids. The germline gives CDR1 SGHTA, CDR2 FQGNSA. Trimming at V came to 8 bases and at J to 5 bases, leaving 12 bases not matched to a gene. The CDR3 reads CASGPRTGGRYQPQHF. The CDR3 region has the DNA TGTGCCAGCGGCCCTAGGACAGGGGGTCGTTATCAGCCCCAGCATTTT.

This clonotype has just a few counts. This chain uses TRBV6-4 with TRBJ2-1; 12 nucleotides match TRBD2. Germline lookup yields CDR1 MRHNA and CDR2 SNTAGT. Germline trimming cut 5 bases from V and 5 bases from J; bases unmatched to any gene: 7. The CDR3 runs 16 residues. The CDR3: CASSRRLAGAHNEQFF. The CDR3 DNA follows: TGTGCCAGCAGTCGGAGACTAGCGGGGGCTCACAATGAGCAGTTCTTC.

This clonotype was counted only a few times. CDR3 coding DNA: TGTGCCAGCATCCTTCCGGGACGGCCGCCCCCCAAAAACATTCAGTACTTC. This translates into CASILPGRPPPKNIQYF. The V call is TRBV5-6, the J call TRBJ2-4; D may match TRBD1 or TRBD2 (5 bases each). Trimming pared 6 bases from V and 2 bases from J, leaving 21 bases between. The CDR3 sequence is 17 residues long. The germline V gene has CDR1 SGHDT and CDR2 YYEEEE.

The chain employs TRBV7-2 and TRBJ1-1; 7 bases match TRBD1. Germline CDR1 SGHTA, CDR2 FQGNSA. There are 15 residues in the CDR3. With 3 bases clipped from V and 0 bases from J, the junction kept 4 bases outside the gene matches. CDR3 nucleotide sequence: TGTGCCAGCAGCTTCAAGGGGGCGGTGAACACTGAAGCTTTCTTT. Protein: CASSFKGAVNTEAFF.

For this clonotype: This may arise from a read error, as a much more abundant clone is one base away. V and J are TRBV29-1 and TRBJ2-3; TRBD2 aligns across 16 bases. Germline V gene lookup returns CDR1 SQVTM and CDR2 ANQGSEA. The ends lost 5 bases at V and 6 bases at J; junction bases unmatched: 11. CDR3 length: 17 amino acids. The CDR3 DNA reads TGCAGCGTTTCATACGGGACTAGCGGGAGGGCAGGTGATACGCAGTATTTT. Residues: CSVSYGTSGRAGDTQYF.

The rearrangement joins TRBV3-1 to TRBJ2-7, with D maybe TRBD1 (6 bases). Between the trimmed V and J ends, which lost 8 bases and 2 bases, there was a span of 16 bases. The CDR3 loop spans 14 amino acids. Germline-derived CDR1 and CDR2 are LGHDT and YNNKEL (reference sequence). The CDR3 sequence is CASEETGKTYEQYF. In DNA, the CDR3 is TGTGCCAGCGAAGAAACAGGGAAAACCTACGAGCAGTACTTC.

This clonotype was seen only a few times. The chain combines TRBV20-1 with TRBJ2-3; 7 nucleotides line up with TRBD2. Germline CDR1 and CDR2: DFQATT and SNEGSKA (reference sequence). The CDR3 spans 16 residues. The V and J ends lost 6 bases and 0 bases, in that order; junction bases with no gene match: 12. The DNA of the CDR3 is TGCAGTGCCCGGATCCCGATACTAGCGAGCACAGATACGCAGTATTTT. Amino acid sequence: CSARIPILASTDTQYF.

The chain joins TRBV3-1 to TRBJ2-1; 10 bases are a match to TRBD2. Germline CDR1 LGHDT, CDR2 YNNKEL (reference sequence). This CDR3 contains 20 residues. V was clipped by 3 bases and J by 2 bases; unmatched bases: 16. The CDR3 sequence is CASSHFGASGRVGAYNEQFF. The DNA for the CDR3 is TGTGCCAGCAGCCATTTCGGGGCTAGCGGGAGAGTAGGAGCCTACAATGAGCAGTTCTTC.

V is TRBV6-2 or TRBV6-3 and J is TRBJ2-7; the D gene is possibly TRBD2 (6 bases). CDR1 is MNHEY and CDR2 is SVGEGT in the germline V gene. CDR3 length: 13 residues. V shed 10 bases and J shed 3 bases, with 16 bases lying between them. The CDR3 loop reads CATLGGAHYEQYF. CDR3 sequence (DNA): TGTGCCACCTTAGGCGGGGCACACTACGAGCAGTACTTC.

This clonotype was seen only a few times. This chain connects TRBV3-1 to TRBJ2-7; D uncertain. The V end lost 1 base, the J end lost 5 bases, and 12 bases lay between the germline ends. CDR3 length equals 14 residues. CDR1 is LGHDT, CDR2 YNNKEL, per germline (reference sequence). CDR3 nucleotide sequence: TGTGCCAGCAGCCAAGGCTCGGGCGATGACGAGCAGTACTTC. This codes for CASSQGSGDDEQYF.

This chain joins TRBV4-2 and TRBJ2-7; the match to TRBD1 covers 8 bases. From germline, CDR1 is LGHNA and CDR2 YNFKEQ. The CDR3 is 17 amino acids. The V gene end was trimmed by 0 bases and the J gene end by 2 bases; junction bases not matched to a gene: 9. CDR3 sequence (DNA): TGTGCCAGCAGCCAAGATATATGGGACAGGCTAACCTACGAGCAGTACTTC. This gives the protein CASSQDIWDRLTYEQYF.

The chain combines TRBV5-1 with TRBJ2-1, with 11 bases that match TRBD2. The CDR3 is 17 residues long. The V and J ends lost 7 bases and 5 bases, in that order; junction bases with no gene match: 14. CDR1 and CDR2 from the germline V gene are SGHRS and YFSETQ. CDR3: CASYPAAGTSGNNEQFF. In DNA form, the CDR3 reads TGCGCCAGCTACCCTGCCGCCGGGACTAGCGGCAACAATGAGCAGTTCTTC.

This clonotype was seen a handful of times. V usage is TRBV7-8 and J usage is TRBJ2-7; tentative D call: TRBD1 (6 bases). The CDR3 extends over 12 amino acids. Trimming left V 10 bases short and J 0 bases short, with 10 bases between. Germline values: CDR1 SGHVS, CDR2 FQNEAQ. The CDR3 loop is CAIQGLSYEQYF. The CDR3 bases are TGTGCCATTCAGGGGCTCTCCTACGAGCAGTACTTC. Full variable domain (rest looked up from reference TRBV7-8 and TRBJ2-7): GAGVSQSPRYKVAKRGQDVALRCDPISGHVSLFWYQQALGQGPEFLTYFQNEAQLDKSGLPSDRFFAERPEGSVSTLKIQRTQQEDSAVYLCAIQGLSYEQYFGPGTRLTVT.

This clonotype was observed a single time. The chain is built from TRBV27 and TRBJ2-7, with 10 bases that match TRBD2. Unmatched junction bases numbered 3, after V lost 7 bases and J lost 0 bases. CDR3 length: 14 amino acids. Germline CDR1 reads MNHEY; CDR2 reads SMNVEV (reference sequence). CDR3 protein: CASIPSGSSYEQYF. The CDR3 DNA is TGTGCCAGCATTCCTAGCGGGAGCTCCTACGAGCAGTACTTC.

The chain has TRBV24-1 and TRBJ2-5, with 10 positions matching TRBD2. The CDR3 spans 18 residues. Trimming at V came to 2 bases and at J to 2 bases, leaving 10 bases not matched to a gene. Germline loops: CDR1 KGHDR, CDR2 SFDVKD. The CDR3 region is CATSDWAWSGRGQETQYF. In DNA form, the CDR3 reads TGTGCCACCAGTGATTGGGCTTGGAGCGGGAGGGGGCAAGAGACCCAGTACTTC.

The chain uses TRBV18 and TRBJ2-1; maybe TRBD1 (6 bases). The CDR3 is 15 amino acids. V was trimmed by 3 bases and J by 4 bases, leaving 13 bases between them. Germline V gene data show CDR1 as KGHSH and CDR2 as LQKENI. This CDR3 is CASSPDWTAYNEQFF. The CDR3 DNA sequence: TGTGCCAGCTCACCGGACTGGACAGCTTACAATGAGCAGTTCTTC.

V is TRBV20-1 and J is TRBJ2-3, with D perhaps being TRBD1 or TRBD2 (5 bases each). Trimming removed 4 bases at V and 6 bases at J, with 20 bases between. CDR3 size: 15 residues. Looked up from germline, CDR1 is DFQATT and CDR2 is SNEGSKA (reference sequence). In DNA form, the CDR3 reads TGCAGTGCTATAGGGGTCAGAGCGGTCAGGGATACGCAGTATTTT. Protein: CSAIGVRAVRDTQYF.

The chain couples TRBV14 to TRBJ1-2, with D tentatively TRBD1 (5 bases). Trimming shortened V by 4 bases and J by 10 bases, and 28 bases separated the two germline ends. The germline gives CDR1 SGHDN, CDR2 FVKESK. The CDR3 has 17 residues. The CDR3 reads CASSRLEWEGSPMLYTF. CDR3 sequence (DNA): TGTGCCAGCAGCCGTCTAGAGTGGGAGGGGTCGCCTATGCTCTACACCTTC.

The J gene is TRBJ1-2, the V gene TRBV5-1, with a weak D call TRBD1 (5 bases). This CDR3 spans 15 amino acids. The V gene lost 3 bases and the J gene lost 5 bases, with 17 bases spanning the gap. Germline assignment: CDR1 SGHRS and CDR2 YFSETQ. This CDR3 is CASSSGRLPPYGYTF. The CDR3 DNA follows: TGCGCCAGCAGCTCGGGGCGACTCCCGCCTTATGGCTACACCTTC.